The text below deals with one T cell receptor beta chain. The target antigen is unknown. This sample stems from a study of CD4 T cells in relation to SARS-CoV-2 and coronaviruses. V was pared by 1 base and J by 0 bases, with 10 bases between. Germline CDR1 reads SQVTM; CDR2 reads ANQGSEA. This CDR3 is built from 15 residues. Profiled with immunoSEQ multiplex PCR; TCRdb holds only in-frame clones, not every one. The sample lists 37,000 or so clones, approximately 82% occurring once. The chain carries TRBV29-1 and TRBJ2-1; D call uncertain. Material: naive CD4+ T cells from PBMCs, cultured in vitro. Regarding subset: naive CD4+ T cells isolated by negative enrichment. The receptor was isolated from an adult with COVID-19. Here the CDR3 reads CSVEASMGSYNEQFF. The CDR3, as DNA: TGCAGCGTTGAAGCGTCGATGGGCTCCTACAATGAGCAGTTCTTC.